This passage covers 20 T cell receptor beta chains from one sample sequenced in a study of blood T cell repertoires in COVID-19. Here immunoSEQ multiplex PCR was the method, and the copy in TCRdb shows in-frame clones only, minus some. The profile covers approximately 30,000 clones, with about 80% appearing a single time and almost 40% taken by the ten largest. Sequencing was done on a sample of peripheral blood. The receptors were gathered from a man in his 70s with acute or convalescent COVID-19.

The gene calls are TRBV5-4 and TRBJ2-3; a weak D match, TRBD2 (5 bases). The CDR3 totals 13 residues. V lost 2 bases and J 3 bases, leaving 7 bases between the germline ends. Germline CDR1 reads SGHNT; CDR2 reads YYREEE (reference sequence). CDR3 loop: CASSFRGTDTQYF. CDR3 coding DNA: TGTGCCAGCAGCTTCCGGGGTACAGATACGCAGTATTTT.

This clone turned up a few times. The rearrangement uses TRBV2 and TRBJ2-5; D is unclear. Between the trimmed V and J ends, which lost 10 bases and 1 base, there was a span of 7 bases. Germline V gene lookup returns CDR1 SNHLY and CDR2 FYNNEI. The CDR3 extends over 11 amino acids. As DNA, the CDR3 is TGTGCCAACAGCTTCCAAGAGACCCAGTACTTC. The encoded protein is CANSFQETQYF.

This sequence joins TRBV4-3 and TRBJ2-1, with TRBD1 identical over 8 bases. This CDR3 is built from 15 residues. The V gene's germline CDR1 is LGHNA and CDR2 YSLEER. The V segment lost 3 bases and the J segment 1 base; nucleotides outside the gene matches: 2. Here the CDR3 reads CASSHGQGSYNEQFF. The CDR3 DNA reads TGCGCCAGCAGCCATGGACAGGGTTCCTACAATGAGCAGTTCTTC.

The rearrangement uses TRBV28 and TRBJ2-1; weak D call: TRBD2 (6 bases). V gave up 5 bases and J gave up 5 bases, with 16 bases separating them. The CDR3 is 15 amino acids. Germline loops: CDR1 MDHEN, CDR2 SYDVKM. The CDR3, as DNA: TGTGCCAGCAGTCACGGGGGTCCTCCTAACAATGAGCAGTTCTTC. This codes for CASSHGGPPNNEQFF.

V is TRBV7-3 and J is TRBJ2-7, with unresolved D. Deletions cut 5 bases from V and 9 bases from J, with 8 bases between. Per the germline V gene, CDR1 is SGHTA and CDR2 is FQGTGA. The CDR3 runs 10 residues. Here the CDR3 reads CASSPPGQYF. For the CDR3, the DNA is TGTGCCAGCAGCCCACCCGGGCAGTACTTC.

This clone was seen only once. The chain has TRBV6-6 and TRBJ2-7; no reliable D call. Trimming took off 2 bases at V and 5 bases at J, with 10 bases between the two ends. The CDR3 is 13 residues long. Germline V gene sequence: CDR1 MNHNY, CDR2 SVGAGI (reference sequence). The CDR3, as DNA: TGTGCCAGCAGTTACACGGCAGGAAACGAGCAGTACTTC. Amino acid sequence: CASSYTAGNEQYF.

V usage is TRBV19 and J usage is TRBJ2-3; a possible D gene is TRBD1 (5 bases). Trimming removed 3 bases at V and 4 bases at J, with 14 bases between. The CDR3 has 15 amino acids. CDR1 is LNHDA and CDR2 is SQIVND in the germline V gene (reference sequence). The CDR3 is CASSIQGTVADTQYF. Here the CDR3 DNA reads TGTGCCAGTAGTATCCAGGGTACTGTCGCAGATACGCAGTATTTT. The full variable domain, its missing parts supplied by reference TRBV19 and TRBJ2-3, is DGGITQSPKYLFRKEGQNVTLSCEQNLNHDAMYWYRQDPGQGLRLIYYSQIVNDFQKGDIAEGYSVSREKKESFPLTVTSAQKNPTAFYLCASSIQGTVADTQYFGPGTRLTVL.

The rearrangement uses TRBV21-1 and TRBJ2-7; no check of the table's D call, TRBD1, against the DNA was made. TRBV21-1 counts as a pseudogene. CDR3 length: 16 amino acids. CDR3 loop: CASSVPRPGAGNEQYF. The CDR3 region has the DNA TGTGCCAGCAGCGTCCCCCGCCCAGGGGCTGGAAACGAGCAGTACTTC.

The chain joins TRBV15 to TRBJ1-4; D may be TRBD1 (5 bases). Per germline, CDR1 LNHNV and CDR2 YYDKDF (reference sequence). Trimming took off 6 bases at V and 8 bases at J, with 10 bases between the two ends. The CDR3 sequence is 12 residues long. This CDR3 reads CATSRGYEKLFF. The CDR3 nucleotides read TGTGCCACCAGTCGGGGGTACGAAAAACTGTTTTTT.

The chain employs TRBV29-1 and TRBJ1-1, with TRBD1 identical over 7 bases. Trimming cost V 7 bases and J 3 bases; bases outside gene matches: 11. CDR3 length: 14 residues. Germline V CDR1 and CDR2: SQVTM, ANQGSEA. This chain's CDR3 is CSGMRKGQHTEAFF. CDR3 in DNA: TGCAGCGGGATGAGGAAGGGACAGCACACTGAAGCTTTCTTT.

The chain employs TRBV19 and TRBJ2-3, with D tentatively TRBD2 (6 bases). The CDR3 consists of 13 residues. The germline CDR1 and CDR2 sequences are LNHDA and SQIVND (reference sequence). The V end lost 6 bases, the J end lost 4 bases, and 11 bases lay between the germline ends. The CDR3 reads CASRVPSADTQYF. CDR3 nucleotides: TGTGCCAGTAGGGTTCCTAGCGCAGATACGCAGTATTTT.

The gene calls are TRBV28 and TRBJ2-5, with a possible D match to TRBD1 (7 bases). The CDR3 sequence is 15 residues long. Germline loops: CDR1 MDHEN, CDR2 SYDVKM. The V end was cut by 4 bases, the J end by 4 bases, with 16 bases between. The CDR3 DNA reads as TGTGCCAGCAGTTCTGACAGGGCGGGAAGAGAGACCCAGTACTTC. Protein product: CASSSDRAGRETQYF.

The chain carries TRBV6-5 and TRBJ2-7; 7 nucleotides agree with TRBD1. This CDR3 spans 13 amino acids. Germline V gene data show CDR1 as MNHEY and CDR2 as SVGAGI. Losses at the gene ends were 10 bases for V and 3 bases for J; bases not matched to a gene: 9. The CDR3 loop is CATRTGASYEQYF. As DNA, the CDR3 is TGTGCCACCCGGACAGGAGCGAGCTACGAGCAGTACTTC.

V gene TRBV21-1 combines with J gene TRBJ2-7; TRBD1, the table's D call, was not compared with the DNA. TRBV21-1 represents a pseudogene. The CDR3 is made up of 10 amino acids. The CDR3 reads CASNRSEQYF. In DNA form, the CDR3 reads TGTGCCAGCAACAGGTCAGAGCAGTACTTC.

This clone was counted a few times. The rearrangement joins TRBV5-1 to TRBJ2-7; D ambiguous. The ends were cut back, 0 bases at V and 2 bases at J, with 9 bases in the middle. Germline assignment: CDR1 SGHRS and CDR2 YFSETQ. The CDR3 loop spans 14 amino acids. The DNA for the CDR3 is TGCGCCAGCAGCTTGGTAGTACAGCCCTACGAGCAGTACTTC. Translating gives CASSLVVQPYEQYF.

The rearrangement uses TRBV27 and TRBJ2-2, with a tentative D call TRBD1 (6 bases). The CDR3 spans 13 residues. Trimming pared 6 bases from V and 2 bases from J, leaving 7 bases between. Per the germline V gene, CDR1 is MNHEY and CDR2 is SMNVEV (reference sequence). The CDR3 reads CASRQGNTGELFF. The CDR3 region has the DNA TGTGCCAGCAGACAGGGAAACACCGGGGAGCTGTTTTTT.

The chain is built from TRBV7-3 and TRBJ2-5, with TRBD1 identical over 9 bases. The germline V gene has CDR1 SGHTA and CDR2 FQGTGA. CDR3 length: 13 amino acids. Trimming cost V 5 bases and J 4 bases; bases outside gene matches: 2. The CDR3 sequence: CASSRQGGETQYF. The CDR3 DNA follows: TGTGCCAGCAGCCGACAGGGGGGAGAGACCCAGTACTTC.

The CDR3 reads CATSDWSGASYNEQFF. The CDR3 region has the DNA TGTGCCACCAGTGACTGGAGCGGGGCCTCCTACAATGAGCAGTTCTTC. The V and J genes are TRBV24-1 and TRBJ2-1; 7 nucleotides match TRBD2. This CDR3 has 16 residues. The germline V gene encodes CDR1 KGHDR and CDR2 SFDVKD. Trimming removed 4 bases from V and 0 bases from J; junction bases left unmatched: 5.

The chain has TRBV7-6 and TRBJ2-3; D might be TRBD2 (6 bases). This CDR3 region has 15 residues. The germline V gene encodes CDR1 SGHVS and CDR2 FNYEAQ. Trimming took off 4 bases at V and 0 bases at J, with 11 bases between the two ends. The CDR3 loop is CASSSLGGSTDTQYF. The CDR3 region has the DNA TGTGCCAGCAGCTCCTTGGGGGGAAGCACAGATACGCAGTATTTT.

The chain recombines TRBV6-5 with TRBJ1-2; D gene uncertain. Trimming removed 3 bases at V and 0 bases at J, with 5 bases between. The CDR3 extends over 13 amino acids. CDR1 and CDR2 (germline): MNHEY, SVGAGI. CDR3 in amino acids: CASSYLANYGYTF. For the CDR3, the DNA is TGTGCCAGCAGTTATTTAGCTAACTATGGCTACACCTTC.